This T cell receptor (beta chain) was sequenced during a study of Graves' ophthalmopathy and Graves' hyperthyroidism (dated by TCRdb to between 2017 and 2018). With respect to the entire study: Peripheral blood was collected before any treatment was given, at the time of initial diagnosis. The independent validation cohort included roughly 19 hyperthyroidism patients plus 17 patients who later progressed from hyperthyroidism to ophthalmopathy. In total, over 130 blood samples were TCR-sequenced: some 43 ophthalmopathy, approximately 75 hyperthyroidism and around 17 hyperthyroidism-to-ophthalmopathy patients. TCR beta repertoire signatures were used to distinguish Graves' ophthalmopathy from Graves' hyperthyroidism and to predict progression to ophthalmopathy. The 100 discovery patients were divided at random into training and test sets in a 7:3 ratio. In about six hyperthyroidism patients, the T-cell repertoires found in thyroid tissue were compared with those found in blood. A discovery set of about 99 patients (around 45 ophthalmopathy, 60 or so stable hyperthyroidism) was enrolled to explore V-J signatures distinguishing ophthalmopathy from hyperthyroidism. Once sampling was done, hyperthyroidism patients were given methimazole at a starting dose of 30 mg daily, while ophthalmopathy patients were given high-dose intravenous methylprednisolone. General study outcomes and caveats: Sample size was not statistically predetermined, and group allocation was not concealed from the investigators. In validation, the model predicted ophthalmopathy progression with about 71% sensitivity and approximately 72% specificity; roughly eleven predicted patients were CT-confirmed with GO in a median of approximately 6.2 months. In cross-validation, the 13-signature model distinguished ophthalmopathy from stable hyperthyroidism with about 90% sensitivity and approximately 81% specificity, and in the test set the corresponding values were about 80% and 75%. Most expanded thyroid clonotypes with frequency above 0.001 were also detected in blood, suggesting blood repertoires may reflect the thyroid immune response.

Many counts were recorded for this clonotype. Its antigen is still unknown. No base qualities exist here, and no much larger clone lies one base off it. CDR1 and CDR2, looked up from the germline V gene, are MNHNS and SASEGT. The trim is 5 bases for V and 0 bases for J, with a gap of 7 bases between the germline ends. Taken from cysteine to phenylalanine, the CDR3 has 13 residues. The kept DNA is CDR3 alone, 39 bases in frame from the first base. TCR beta CDR3 regions were amplified from RNA transcripts for repertoire sequencing. The first round of RT-PCR was done with HTBI primers and the Qiagen OneStep RT-PCR kit, and was followed by a second round of multiplex PCR, then size selection and purification. Sequencing of the libraries was carried out on an Illumina HiSeq2000 in paired-end mode with 100 bp reads. As for the original processing: SOAPnuke was used to process the reads, throwing out any read that had adapters, had uncalled bases, had a mean Phred below 15, or lacked an exact constant-primer or identifier match. COPE v1.2.5 was used to merge high-quality paired reads. Clonotypes were defined as unique nucleotide sequences and were aligned to IMGT TRB V, D and J references using MiTCR v1.1. Only V-J combinations with frequency above 0.0001 were analysed, covering approximately 99% of repertoires. For each V-J combination, a TCR clonal expansion and chaos score was defined as the ratio of F50 clonal expansion to chaos observed in the TCRdist matrix. Features were reduced by Welch's t-statistics and random forest to approximately 12 V-J combinations, which fed a naive Bayes classifier. The Morisita-Horn index was used to measure how similar the thyroid and blood repertoires were. Starting from the raw public reads, TCRdb applied fastp trimming at Q25, assembled clones with MiXCR and retained in-frame beta chains. Merged by CDR3 protein, the rows form single entries marked with the most common genes and DNA. The authors' filters were not applied to this entry. A total of about 400,000 distinct CDR3 sequences appear in this sample, 15% to 20% of them only once. The ten largest make up 1.6% of the sample.

Ophthalmopathy patients were characterized by moderately to severely active disease, a Clinical Activity Score of at least 3, a NOSPECS grade of at least 4, and a disease duration under 3 months. Patients with other autoimmune diseases, uncontrolled infections, pregnancy or lactation were excluded from the study. Clinical symptoms, serum thyroxine, TRAb, thyroid ultrasound and orbital computed tomography formed the basis of the diagnosis. Ficoll-Paque density gradient centrifugation was used to isolate PBMCs from 8 to 10 ml of fresh peripheral blood. Total RNA was extracted with Trizol reagent and quality-checked on an Agilent 2100 Bioanalyzer.

This clonotype originated in a woman aged 18-30 years with Graves' ophthalmopathy. Donor details come from another sample of the same person, matched by shared clones. The sequencing sample was made of peripheral blood. The sequence links TRBV6-1 to TRBJ1-2, with the D gene uncertain. The DNA is as follows: TGTGCCAGCAGTCTTCTGGCTAACTATGGCTACACCTTC. Its protein product is CASSLLANYGYTF.